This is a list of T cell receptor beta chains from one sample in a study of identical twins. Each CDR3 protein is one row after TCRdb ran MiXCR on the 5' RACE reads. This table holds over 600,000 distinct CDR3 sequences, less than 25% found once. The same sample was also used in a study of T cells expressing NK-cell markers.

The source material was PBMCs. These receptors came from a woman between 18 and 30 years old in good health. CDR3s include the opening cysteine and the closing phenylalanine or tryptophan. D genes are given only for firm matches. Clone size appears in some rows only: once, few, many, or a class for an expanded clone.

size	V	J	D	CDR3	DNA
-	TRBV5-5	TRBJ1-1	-	CASSLAVGAEAFF	TGTGCCAGCAGCTTGGCCGTGGGGGCTGAAGCTTTCTTT
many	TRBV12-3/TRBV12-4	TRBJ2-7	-	CASSLANYEQYF	TGTGCCAGCAGTTTGGCGAACTACGAGCAGTACTTC
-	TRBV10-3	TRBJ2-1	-	CASVAGGGNEQFF	TGTGCCAGTGTAGCCGGGGGCGGCAATGAGCAGTTCTTC
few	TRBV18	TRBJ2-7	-	CASSGRDPQTDEQYF	TGTGCCAGCTCAGGCCGGGATCCACAAACCGACGAGCAGTACTTC
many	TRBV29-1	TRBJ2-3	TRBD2	CSGGGDYTDTQYF	TGCAGCGGCGGGGGAGACTACACAGATACGCAGTATTTT
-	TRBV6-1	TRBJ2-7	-	CASSESGRSYEQYF	TGTGCCAGCAGTGAATCCGGACGGTCTTACGAGCAGTACTTC
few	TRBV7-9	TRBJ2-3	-	CASSLTSIDTQYF	TGTGCCAGCAGCCTTACATCAATAGATACGCAGTATTTT
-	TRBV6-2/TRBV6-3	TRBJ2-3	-	CASSLGARRPSLDTQYF	TGTGCCAGCAGCCTGGGGGCCCGCCGCCCTTCTTTGGATACGCAGTATTTT
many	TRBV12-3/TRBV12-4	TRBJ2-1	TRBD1	CASSLSDRGNEQFF	TGTGCCAGCAGTTTATCGGACAGGGGTAATGAGCAGTTCTTC
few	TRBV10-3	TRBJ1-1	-	CAIIVTSNTEAFF	TGTGCCATCATCGTTACTAGTAACACTGAAGCTTTCTTT
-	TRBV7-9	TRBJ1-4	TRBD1	CASRSDREAFEKLFF	TGTGCCAGCAGGTCGGACAGGGAGGCCTTTGAAAAACTGTTTTTT
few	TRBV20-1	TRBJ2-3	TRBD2	CSARIGSGGLTDTQYF	TGCAGTGCTAGGATCGGTAGCGGGGGACTCACAGATACGCAGTATTTT
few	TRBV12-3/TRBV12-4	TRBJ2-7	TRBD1	CASSPGQSQYF	TGTGCCAGCAGTCCGGGACAGAGCCAGTACTTC
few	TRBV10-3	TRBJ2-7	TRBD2	CAIREAGFTYEQYF	TGTGCCATCAGGGAAGCGGGATTTACCTACGAGCAGTACTTC